Presented here are 19 T cell receptor beta chains from one specimen sequenced in a study of T cell repertoires in cytomegalovirus infection. TCRdb itself ran the reads through MiXCR, one entry per CDR3 protein. Of about 360,000 distinct CDR3 sequences listed, over 15% are singletons. The sequenced material came from PBMCs. The receptors were sampled from a human donor in good health (CMV status not recorded). Some clones in this sample may be carry-over from other donors' samples.

This clonotype was observed a few times. The chain combines TRBV20-1 with TRBJ1-2; D is undetermined. CDR1 and CDR2 (germline): DFQATT, SNEGSKA (reference sequence). The germline V and J ends were trimmed by 5 bases and 0 bases, with 19 bases remaining between them. This CDR3 has 16 amino acids. CDR3 nucleotides: TGCAGTGCTGGGATCCCGACACTGGCAGCTAACTATGGCTACACCTTC. It specifies CSAGIPTLAANYGYTF.

This clonotype occurred a few times. CDR3 in DNA: TGTGCCAGCAGTTTAGGGGCTAGCGGGAGTAAGGAGCAGTTCTTC. Protein sequence: CASSLGASGSKEQFF. V gene TRBV12-3 or TRBV12-4 combines with J gene TRBJ2-1, with 10 bases matching TRBD2. This CDR3 is 15 amino acids long. The J segment lost 10 bases and the V segment lost 1 base, leaving 7 bases of the junction unmatched.

This clonotype turned up a few times. The chain recombines TRBV11-2 with TRBJ1-2; D is undetermined. The V end lost 6 bases, the J end lost 4 bases, and 12 bases lay between the germline ends. CDR1 is SGHAT and CDR2 is FQNNGV in the germline V gene. The CDR3 contains 13 residues. The CDR3 bases are TGTGCCAGCAGTCTAGCATCCGGCTATGGCTACACCTTC. Its translation is CASSLASGYGYTF.

The chain has TRBV23-1 and TRBJ1-1, with D uncertain. TRBV23-1 is known as an ORF, though its function is uncertain. V lost 8 bases and J lost 1, with 14 bases in between. CDR3 length equals 14 residues. CDR3 region: CASRRLTKNTEAFF. The CDR3 DNA follows: TGCGCCAGCCGAAGACTTACAAAGAACACTGAAGCTTTCTTT.

The chain has TRBV20-1 and TRBJ2-1; TRBD1 matches 12 bases. V lost 6 bases to trimming and J lost 3 bases; unmatched junction nucleotides: 12. The CDR3 consists of 17 residues. In germline, CDR1 is DFQATT, CDR2 SNEGSKA (reference sequence). In DNA form, the CDR3 reads TGCAGTGCATCCGGGACAGGGGGCTTTAAGGGCTACAATGAGCAGTTCTTC. This translates into CSASGTGGFKGYNEQFF.

This clonotype has a handful of counts. The V and J genes are TRBV19 and TRBJ1-4, with D uncertain. CDR1 LNHDA and CDR2 SQIVND come from the germline V gene (reference sequence). The CDR3 sequence is 15 residues long. Between the trimmed V and J ends, which lost 10 bases and 1 base, there was a span of 16 bases. The CDR3 here is CATQGAEVTNEKLFF. The CDR3 DNA is TGTGCCACACAAGGCGCGGAGGTAACTAATGAAAAACTGTTTTTT.

CDR3 in DNA: TGCAGTGCTAGACCTCAGCAGGGAACGGGCCACGAGCAGTACTTC. It is translated as CSARPQQGTGHEQYF. This chain links TRBV20-1 with TRBJ2-7, with D possibly matching TRBD1 (5 bases). V lost 2 bases, J lost 5 bases, and 19 bases lay in between. The CDR3 has 15 residues. Germline V lookup: CDR1 DFQATT, CDR2 SNEGSKA (reference sequence).

This chain uses TRBV20-1 with TRBJ2-1; perhaps TRBD2 as D (6 bases). Trimming removed 1 base at V and 3 bases at J, with 7 bases between. Germline V gene lookup returns CDR1 DFQATT and CDR2 SNEGSKA (reference sequence). The CDR3 extends over 13 amino acids. This CDR3 is CSARAGDYNEQFF. CDR3 nucleotide sequence: TGCAGTGCTAGAGCGGGGGACTACAATGAGCAGTTCTTC.

This clonotype was observed at least ten times. The CDR3 region has the DNA TGTGCCAGCAGCCGGGACAGGGGTTACACCGGGGAGCTGTTTTTT. Residues: CASSRDRGYTGELFF. The rearrangement uses TRBV7-2 and TRBJ2-2, with 10 bases aligning to TRBD1. CDR1 and CDR2 from the germline V gene are SGHTA and FQGNSA. The CDR3 sequence is 15 residues long. The junction had 3 bases not matched to a gene; V was cut back by 5 bases and J by 3 bases.

This clonotype was found many times. This CDR3 reads CASSTRLAGRLSAETQYF. The CDR3, as DNA: TGTGCCAGCAGCACCCGACTAGCGGGGCGGCTATCGGCCGAGACCCAGTACTTC. The chain combines TRBV7-2 with TRBJ2-5; 11 positions agree with TRBD2. Germline CDR1 is SGHTA and CDR2 is FQGNSA. CDR3 length: 18 residues. With 5 bases clipped from V and 5 bases from J, the junction kept 16 bases outside the gene matches.

This clonotype was seen a handful of times. V usage is TRBV20-1 and J usage is TRBJ2-5; 9 bases map to TRBD1. The J segment lost 2 bases and the V segment lost 7 bases, leaving 5 bases of the junction unmatched. This CDR3 spans 13 amino acids. Germline V gene sequence: CDR1 DFQATT, CDR2 SNEGSKA (reference sequence). CDR3 protein: CSVPTGGQETQYF. The CDR3 nucleotides are TGCAGTGTACCGACAGGGGGACAAGAGACCCAGTACTTC.

V and J are TRBV30 and TRBJ1-6; a weak D match, TRBD1 (5 bases). The CDR3 extends over 14 amino acids. Between the trimmed V and J ends, which lost 0 bases and 8 bases, there was a span of 11 bases. Germline CDR1 GTSNPN, CDR2 SVGIG (reference sequence). The DNA for the CDR3 is TGTGCCTGGAGTGTACGGCAGGGAGATTCACCCCTCCACTTT. It codes for CAWSVRQGDSPLHF.

This clonotype has only a few counts. V and J are TRBV7-2 and TRBJ2-1; TRBD2 agrees at 16 bases. Looked up from germline, CDR1 is SGHTA and CDR2 is FQGNSA. V trimming: 1 base; J trimming: 0 bases; junction bases outside the gene matches: 9. This CDR3 is 21 amino acids long. Written as DNA, the CDR3 is TGTGCCAGCAGCTTAGTCGGGGGACTAGCGGGAGGGCTGAGCTCCTACAATGAGCAGTTCTTC. Translated: CASSLVGGLAGGLSSYNEQFF.

J is TRBJ2-2 and V is TRBV13; perhaps TRBD1 as D (5 bases). Germline loops: CDR1 PRHDT, CDR2 FYEKMQ (reference sequence). The germline V and J ends were trimmed by 0 bases and 3 bases, with 17 bases remaining between them. The CDR3 has 18 residues. CDR3 region: CASSLGGWAGQDTGELFF. The DNA for the CDR3 is TGTGCCAGCAGCTTAGGCGGATGGGCAGGACAAGACACCGGGGAGCTGTTTTTT.

This clonotype was counted at least ten times. The chain uses TRBV7-2 and TRBJ1-2; TRBD1 is a possible D gene (6 bases). Germline V gene lookup returns CDR1 SGHTA and CDR2 FQGNSA. The ends were cut back, 4 bases at V and 4 bases at J, with 16 bases in the middle. This CDR3 region has 15 residues. The CDR3 region is CASSYRGGGRYGYTF. The CDR3 DNA reads TGTGCCAGCAGCTACCGGGGGGGGGGCCGCTATGGCTACACCTTC.

V is TRBV19 and J is TRBJ1-5, with a tentative D call TRBD1 (5 bases). Germline CDR1 is LNHDA and CDR2 is SQIVND (reference sequence). The V gene lost 7 bases and the J gene lost 2 bases, with 21 bases spanning the gap. This CDR3 is built from 17 residues. CDR3 loop: CASTAGPGLLGNQPQHF. As DNA, the CDR3 is TGTGCCAGTACTGCAGGCCCGGGACTTCTGGGCAATCAGCCCCAGCATTTT.

V usage is TRBV10-3 and J usage is TRBJ2-6; 9 bases are a match to TRBD1. CDR1 and CDR2 from the germline V gene are ENHRY and SYGVKD. With V trimmed by 6 bases and J by 0 bases, 3 bases remained unmatched. This CDR3 region has 16 residues. The DNA of the CDR3 is TGTGCCATCAGCCCGGGACAGGGCTCTGGGGCCAACGTCCTGACTTTC. Amino acids: CAISPGQGSGANVLTF.

The J gene is TRBJ2-4, the V gene TRBV20-1; TRBD1 matches at 9 bases. Germline loops: CDR1 DFQATT, CDR2 SNEGSKA (reference sequence). V gave up 1 base and J gave up 4 bases; unmatched junction bases: 8. The CDR3 runs to 16 residues. The CDR3 reads CSARGLQGQGKNIQYF. As DNA, the CDR3 is TGCAGTGCTAGAGGATTGCAGGGACAGGGAAAAAACATTCAGTACTTC.

The rearrangement uses TRBV20-1 and TRBJ2-3, with 8 bases aligning to TRBD1. Trimming removed 4 bases from V and 5 bases from J; junction bases left unmatched: 11. This CDR3 has 15 amino acids. CDR1 is DFQATT and CDR2 is SNEGSKA in the germline V gene (reference sequence). The DNA of the CDR3 is TGCAGTGCTACCGATTTGGGCAGGGGGCGAGATACGCAGTATTTT. Its protein product is CSATDLGRGRDTQYF.